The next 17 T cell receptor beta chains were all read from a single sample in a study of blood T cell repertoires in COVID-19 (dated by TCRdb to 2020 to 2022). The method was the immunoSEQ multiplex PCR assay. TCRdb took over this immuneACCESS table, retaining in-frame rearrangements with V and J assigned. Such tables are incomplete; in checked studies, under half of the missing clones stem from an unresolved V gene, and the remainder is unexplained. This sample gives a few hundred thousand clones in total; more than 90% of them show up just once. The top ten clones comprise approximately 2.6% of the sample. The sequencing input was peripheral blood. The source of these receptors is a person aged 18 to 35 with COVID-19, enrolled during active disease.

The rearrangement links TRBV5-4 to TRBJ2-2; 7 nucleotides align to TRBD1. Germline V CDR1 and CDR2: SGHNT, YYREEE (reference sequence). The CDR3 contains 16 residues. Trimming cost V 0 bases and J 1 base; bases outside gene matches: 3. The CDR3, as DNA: TGTGCCAGCAGCTTGGGGGCAGGGGGGAACACCGGGGAGCTGTTTTTT. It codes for CASSLGAGGNTGELFF. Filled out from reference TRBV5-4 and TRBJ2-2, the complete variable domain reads ETGVTQSPTHLIKTRGQQVTLRCSSQSGHNTVSWYQQALGQGPQFIFQYYREEENGRGNFPPRFSGLQFPNYSSELNVNALELDDSALYLCASSLGAGGNTGELFFGEGSRLTVL.

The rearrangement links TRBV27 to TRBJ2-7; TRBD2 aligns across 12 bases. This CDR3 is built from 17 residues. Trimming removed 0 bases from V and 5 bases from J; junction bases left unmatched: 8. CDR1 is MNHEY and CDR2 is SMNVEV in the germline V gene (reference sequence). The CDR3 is CASSLSIRGLAGNEQYF. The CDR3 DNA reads TGTGCCAGCAGTTTATCGATTAGGGGACTAGCGGGCAACGAGCAGTACTTC.

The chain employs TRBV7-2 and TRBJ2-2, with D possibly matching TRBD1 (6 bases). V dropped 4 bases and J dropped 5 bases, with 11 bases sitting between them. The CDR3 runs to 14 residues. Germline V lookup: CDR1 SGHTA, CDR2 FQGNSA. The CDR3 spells CASSSRGRTGELFF. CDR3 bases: TGTGCCAGCAGCTCCAGGGGTAGGACCGGGGAGCTGTTTTTT. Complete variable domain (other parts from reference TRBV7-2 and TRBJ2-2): GAGVSQSPSNKVTEKGKDVELRCDPISGHTALYWYRQSLGQGLEFLIYFQGNSAPDKSGLPSDRFSAERTGGSVSTLTIQRTQQEDSAVYLCASSSRGRTGELFFGEGSRLTVL.

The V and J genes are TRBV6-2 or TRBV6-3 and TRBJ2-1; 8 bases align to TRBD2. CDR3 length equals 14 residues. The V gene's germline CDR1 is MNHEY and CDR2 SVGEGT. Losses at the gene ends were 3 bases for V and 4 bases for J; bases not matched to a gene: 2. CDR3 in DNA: TGTGCCAGCAGTTATGGGACTAGTTACAATGAGCAGTTCTTC. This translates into CASSYGTSYNEQFF.

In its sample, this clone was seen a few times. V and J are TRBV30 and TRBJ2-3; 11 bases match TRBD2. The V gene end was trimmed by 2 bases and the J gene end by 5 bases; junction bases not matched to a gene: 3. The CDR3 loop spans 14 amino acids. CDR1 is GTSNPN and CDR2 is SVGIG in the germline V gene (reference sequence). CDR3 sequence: CAWSTSGGRDTQYF. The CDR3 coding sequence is TGTGCCTGGAGTACTAGCGGGGGTAGAGATACGCAGTATTTT.

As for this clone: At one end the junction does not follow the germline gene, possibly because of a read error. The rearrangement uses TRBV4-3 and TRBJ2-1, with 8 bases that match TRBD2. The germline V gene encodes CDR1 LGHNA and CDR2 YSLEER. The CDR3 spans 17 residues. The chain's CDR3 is CVSSQDKAGGGHNEQFF. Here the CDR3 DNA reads TGCGTCAGCAGCCAAGATAAGGCGGGAGGAGGCCACAATGAGCAGTTCTTC.

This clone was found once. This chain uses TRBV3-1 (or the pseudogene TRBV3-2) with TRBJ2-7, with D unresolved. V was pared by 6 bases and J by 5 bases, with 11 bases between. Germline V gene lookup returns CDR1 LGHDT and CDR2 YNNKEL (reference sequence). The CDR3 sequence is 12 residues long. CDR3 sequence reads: CASRSKAHEQYF. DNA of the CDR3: TGTGCCAGCAGATCTAAAGCCCACGAGCAGTACTTC.

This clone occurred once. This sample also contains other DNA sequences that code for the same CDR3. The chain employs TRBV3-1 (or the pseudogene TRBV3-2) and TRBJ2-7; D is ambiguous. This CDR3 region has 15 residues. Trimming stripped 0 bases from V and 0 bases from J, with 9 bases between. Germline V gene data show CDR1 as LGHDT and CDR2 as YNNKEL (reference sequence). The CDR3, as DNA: TGTGCCAGCAGCCAAGATTCGAGAAGCTCCTACGAGCAGTACTTC. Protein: CASSQDSRSSYEQYF.

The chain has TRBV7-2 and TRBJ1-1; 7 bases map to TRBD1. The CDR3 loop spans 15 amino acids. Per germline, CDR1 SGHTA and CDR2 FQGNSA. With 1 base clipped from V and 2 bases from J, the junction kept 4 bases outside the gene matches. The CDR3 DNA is TGTGCCAGCAGCTTAGAGGGGGCAGTCAACACTGAAGCTTTCTTT. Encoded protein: CASSLEGAVNTEAFF.

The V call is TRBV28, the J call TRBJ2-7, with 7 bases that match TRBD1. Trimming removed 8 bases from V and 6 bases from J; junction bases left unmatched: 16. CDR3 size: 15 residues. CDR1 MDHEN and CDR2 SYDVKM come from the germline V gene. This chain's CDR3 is CASRTPGQGVGEQYF. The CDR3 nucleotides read TGTGCCAGCCGTACCCCGGGGCAGGGGGTCGGCGAGCAGTACTTC.

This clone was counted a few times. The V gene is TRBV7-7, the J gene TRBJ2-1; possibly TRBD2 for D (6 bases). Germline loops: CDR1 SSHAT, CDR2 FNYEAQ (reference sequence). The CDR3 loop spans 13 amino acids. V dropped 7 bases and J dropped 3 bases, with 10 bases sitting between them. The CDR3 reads CASTPGGYNEQFF. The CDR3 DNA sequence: TGTGCCAGCACCCCCGGGGGCTACAATGAGCAGTTCTTC.

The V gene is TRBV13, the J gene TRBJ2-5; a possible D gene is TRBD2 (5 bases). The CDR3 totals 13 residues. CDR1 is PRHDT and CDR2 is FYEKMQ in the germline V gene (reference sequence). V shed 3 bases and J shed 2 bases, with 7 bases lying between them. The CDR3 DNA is TGTGCCAGCAGCTTCCCGGGACAAGAGACCCAGTACTTC. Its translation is CASSFPGQETQYF.

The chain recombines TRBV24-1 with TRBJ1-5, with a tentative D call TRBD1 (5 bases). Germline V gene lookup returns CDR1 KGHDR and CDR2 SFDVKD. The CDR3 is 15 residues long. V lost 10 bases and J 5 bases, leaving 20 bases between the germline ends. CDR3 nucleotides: TGTGCCACATCGTCTGGGACTTTGGGGGATCAGCCCCAGCATTTT. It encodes CATSSGTLGDQPQHF.

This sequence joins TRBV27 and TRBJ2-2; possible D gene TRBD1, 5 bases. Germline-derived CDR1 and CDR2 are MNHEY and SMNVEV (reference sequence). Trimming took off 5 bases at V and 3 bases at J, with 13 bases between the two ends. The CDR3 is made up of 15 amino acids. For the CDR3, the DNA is TGTGCCAGCAGTAGGCCAGGGTGGTACACCGGGGAGCTGTTTTTT. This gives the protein CASSRPGWYTGELFF.

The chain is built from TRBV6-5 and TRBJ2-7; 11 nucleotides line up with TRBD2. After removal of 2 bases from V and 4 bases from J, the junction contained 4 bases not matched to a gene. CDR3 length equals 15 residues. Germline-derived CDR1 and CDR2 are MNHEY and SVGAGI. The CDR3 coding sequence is TGTGCCAGCAGTTACATGACTAGCGGGATTTACGAGCAGTACTTC. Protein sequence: CASSYMTSGIYEQYF.

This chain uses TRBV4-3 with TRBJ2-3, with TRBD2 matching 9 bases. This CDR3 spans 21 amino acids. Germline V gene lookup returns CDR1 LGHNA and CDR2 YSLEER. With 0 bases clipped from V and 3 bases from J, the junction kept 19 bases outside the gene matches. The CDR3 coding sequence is TGCGCCAGCAGCCAAGATCCGGTAGCGGGAGCGCTTTACCAACGGACAGATACGCAGTATTTT. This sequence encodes CASSQDPVAGALYQRTDTQYF.

In DNA form, the CDR3 reads TGTGCCAGTAGTATATCTCAGGGGGGAGGCAATCAGCCCCAGCATTTT. Translated, it gives CASSISQGGGNQPQHF. The rearrangement joins TRBV19 to TRBJ1-5; 7 bases map to TRBD1. Germline V gene lookup returns CDR1 LNHDA and CDR2 SQIVND (reference sequence). J gave up 2 bases and V 2 bases, and 6 bases lay outside the gene matches. The CDR3 runs to 16 residues.